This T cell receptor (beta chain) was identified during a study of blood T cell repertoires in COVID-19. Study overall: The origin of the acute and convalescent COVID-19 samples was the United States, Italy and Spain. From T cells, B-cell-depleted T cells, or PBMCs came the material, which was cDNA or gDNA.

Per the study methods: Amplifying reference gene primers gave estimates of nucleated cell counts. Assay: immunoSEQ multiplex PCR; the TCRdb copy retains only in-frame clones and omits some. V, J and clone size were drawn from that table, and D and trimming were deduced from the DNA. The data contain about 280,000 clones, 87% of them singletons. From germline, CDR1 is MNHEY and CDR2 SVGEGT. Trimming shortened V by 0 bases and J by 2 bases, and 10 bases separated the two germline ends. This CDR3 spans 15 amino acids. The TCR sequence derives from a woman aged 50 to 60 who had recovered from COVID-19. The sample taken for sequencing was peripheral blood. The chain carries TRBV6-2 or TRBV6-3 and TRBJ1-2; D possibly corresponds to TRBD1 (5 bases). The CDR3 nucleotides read TGTGCCAGCAGTTACTCCCCCGCAGGGAACTATGGCTACACCTTC. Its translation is CASSYSPAGNYGYTF.